Shown below are 7 T cell receptor beta chains from a single sample sequenced in a study of T cells in Graves' hyperthyroidism and ophthalmopathy. It was RNA transcripts that yielded the amplified TCR beta CDR3 regions. An initial round of RT-PCR targeting the TCR CDR3 relied on the HTBI primer set. MiXCR, run by TCRdb on the multiplex PCR reads, gives a single entry per CDR3 protein. Among under 550,000 distinct CDR3 sequences listed, about 13% were seen once. Sequences were obtained from blood. Receptor source: a woman in her late teens or twenties with Graves' hyperthyroidism.

This clonotype occurred a few times. The chain recombines TRBV25-1 with TRBJ1-1; 7 bases fit TRBD1. Looked up from germline, CDR1 is MGHDK and CDR2 is SYGVNS. J gave up 0 bases and V 3 bases, and 4 bases lay outside the gene matches. The CDR3 runs 15 residues. CDR3 loop: CASSDEGALNTEAFF. Here the CDR3 DNA reads TGTGCCAGCAGTGATGAGGGGGCCTTGAACACTGAAGCTTTCTTT.

This clonotype was found many times. The chain links TRBV6-1 to TRBJ1-1, with TRBD1 matching 8 bases. Unmatched junction bases numbered 4, after V lost 6 bases and J lost 4 bases. The V gene's germline CDR1 is MNHNS and CDR2 SASEGT. The CDR3 runs 13 residues. CDR3 sequence: CASRTGGSTEAFF. The CDR3 DNA follows: TGTGCCAGCAGAACAGGGGGAAGCACTGAAGCTTTCTTT.

This clonotype was counted only a few times. The rearrangement joins TRBV24-1 to TRBJ2-2, with 10 bases identical to TRBD1. This CDR3 contains 16 residues. Germline-derived CDR1 and CDR2 are KGHDR and SFDVKD. Germline trimming cut 3 bases from V and 5 bases from J; bases unmatched to any gene: 5. CDR3 sequence (DNA): TGTGCCACCAGTGATGCCGGGACAGGGGTTACCGGGGAGCTGTTTTTT. As protein: CATSDAGTGVTGELFF.

This clonotype was seen at least ten times. The V and J genes are TRBV5-1 and TRBJ2-7; D is possibly TRBD2 (5 bases). Germline CDR1 and CDR2: SGHRS and YFSETQ. V was clipped by 0 bases and J by 2 bases, with 12 bases between them. The CDR3 runs 15 residues. CDR3 DNA: TGCGCCAGCAGCTTGGAGCGGCGGATAACCTACGAGCAGTACTTC. Its translation is CASSLERRITYEQYF. The entire variable domain, with the rest obtained from reference TRBV5-1 and TRBJ2-7, is as follows: KAGVTQTPRYLIKTRGQQVTLSCSPISGHRSVSWYQQTPGQGLQFLFEYFSETQRNKGNFPGRFSGRQFSNSRSEMNVSTLELGDSALYLCASSLERRITYEQYFGPGTRLTVT.

This clonotype was observed many times. The chain is built from TRBV6-1 and TRBJ1-2; tentative D call: TRBD1 (5 bases). The CDR3 spans 13 residues. CDR1 and CDR2 from the germline V gene are MNHNS and SASEGT. V was pared by 6 bases and J by 3 bases, with 11 bases between. CDR3: CASSYGTDYGYTF. The CDR3 DNA reads TGTGCCAGCAGCTACGGGACGGACTATGGCTACACCTTC.

The sample holds many counts of this clonotype. The rearrangement joins TRBV20-1 to TRBJ1-2; TRBD1 might be the D (6 bases). The V gene's germline CDR1 is DFQATT and CDR2 SNEGSKA (reference sequence). The ends were cut back, 1 base at V and 9 bases at J, with 15 bases in the middle. The CDR3 is 13 amino acids. CDR3 loop: CSARVRGAESYTF. The DNA for the CDR3 is TGCAGTGCTAGAGTTCGGGGGGCGGAAAGCTACACCTTC.

This clonotype was observed once. The chain carries TRBV4-3 and TRBJ1-6; D is unclear. Germline lookup yields CDR1 LGHNA and CDR2 YSLEER. V dropped 4 bases and J dropped 8 bases, with 12 bases sitting between them. The CDR3 totals 14 residues. The CDR3 nucleotides are TGCGCCAGCAGCCCGAGGGTTGACGATTCACCCCTCCACTTT. Amino acids: CASSPRVDDSPLHF.